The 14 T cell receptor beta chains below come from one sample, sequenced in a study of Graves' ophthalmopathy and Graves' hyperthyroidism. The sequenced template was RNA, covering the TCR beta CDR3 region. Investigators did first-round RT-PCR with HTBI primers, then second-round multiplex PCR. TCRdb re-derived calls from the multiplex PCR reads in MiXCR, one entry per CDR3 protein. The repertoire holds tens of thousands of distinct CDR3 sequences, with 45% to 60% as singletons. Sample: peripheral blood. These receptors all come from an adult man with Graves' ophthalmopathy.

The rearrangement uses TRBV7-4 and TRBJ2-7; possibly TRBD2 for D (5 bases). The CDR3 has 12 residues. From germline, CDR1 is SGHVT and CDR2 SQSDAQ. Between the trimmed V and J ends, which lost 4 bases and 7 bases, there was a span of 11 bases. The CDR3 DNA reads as TGTGCCAGCAGCTCTAGCCGGGGTGAGCAGTACGTC. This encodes CASSSSRGEQYV.

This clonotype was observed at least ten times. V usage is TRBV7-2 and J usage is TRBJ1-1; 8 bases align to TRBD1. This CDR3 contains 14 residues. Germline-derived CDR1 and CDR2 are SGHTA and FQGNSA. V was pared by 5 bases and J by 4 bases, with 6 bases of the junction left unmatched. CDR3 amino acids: CASSPTDRGTEAFF. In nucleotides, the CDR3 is TGTGCCAGCAGCCCCACCGACAGGGGCACTGAAGCTTTCTTT.

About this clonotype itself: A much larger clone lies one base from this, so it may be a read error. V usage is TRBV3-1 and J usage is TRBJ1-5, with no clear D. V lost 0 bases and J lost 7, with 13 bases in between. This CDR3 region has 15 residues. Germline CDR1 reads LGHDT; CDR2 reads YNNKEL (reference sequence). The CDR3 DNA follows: TGTGCCAGCAGCCAAGATGTAAGGGCTGAGCAGCCCCAGCATTTT. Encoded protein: CASSQDVRAEQPQHF.

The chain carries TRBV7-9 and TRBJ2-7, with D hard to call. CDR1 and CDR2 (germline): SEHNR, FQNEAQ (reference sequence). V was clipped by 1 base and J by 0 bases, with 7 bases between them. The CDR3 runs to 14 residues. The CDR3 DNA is TGTGCCAGCAGCTTAGATCCTAGCTCCTACGAGCAGTACTTC. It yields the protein CASSLDPSSYEQYF.

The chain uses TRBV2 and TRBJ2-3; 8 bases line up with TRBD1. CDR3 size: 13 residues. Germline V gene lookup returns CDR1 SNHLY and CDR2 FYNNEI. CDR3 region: CGGRGQNTDTQYF. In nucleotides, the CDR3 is TGTGGAGGCAGGGGGCAGAACACAGATACGCAGTATTTT. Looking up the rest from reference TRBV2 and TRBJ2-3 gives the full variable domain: EPEVTQTPSHQVTQMGQEVILRCVPISNHLYFYWYRQILGQKVEFLVSFYNNEISEKSEIFDDQFSVERPDGSNFTLKIRSTKLEDSAMYFCGGRGQNTDTQYFGPGTRLTVL.

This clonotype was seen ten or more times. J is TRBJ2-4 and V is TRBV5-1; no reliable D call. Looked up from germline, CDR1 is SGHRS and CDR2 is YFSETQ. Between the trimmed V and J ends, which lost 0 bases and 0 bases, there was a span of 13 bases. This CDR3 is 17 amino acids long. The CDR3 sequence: CASSLGDGPLAKNIQYF. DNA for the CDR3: TGCGCCAGCAGCTTGGGAGACGGGCCCTTAGCCAAAAACATTCAGTACTTC.

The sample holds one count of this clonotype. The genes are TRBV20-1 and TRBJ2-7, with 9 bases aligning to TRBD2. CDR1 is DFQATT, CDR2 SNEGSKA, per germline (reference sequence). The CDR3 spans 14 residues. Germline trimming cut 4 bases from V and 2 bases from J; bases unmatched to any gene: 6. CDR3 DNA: TGCAGTGCTAATCTCCCTAGCGGGACCTACGAGCAGTACTTC. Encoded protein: CSANLPSGTYEQYF.

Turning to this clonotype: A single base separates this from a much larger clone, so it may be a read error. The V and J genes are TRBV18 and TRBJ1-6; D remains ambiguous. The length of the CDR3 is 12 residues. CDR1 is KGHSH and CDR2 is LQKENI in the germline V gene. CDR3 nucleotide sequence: TGTACCAGCCAGAGTTCCAATTCACCCCTCCACTTT. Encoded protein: CTSQSSNSPLHF.

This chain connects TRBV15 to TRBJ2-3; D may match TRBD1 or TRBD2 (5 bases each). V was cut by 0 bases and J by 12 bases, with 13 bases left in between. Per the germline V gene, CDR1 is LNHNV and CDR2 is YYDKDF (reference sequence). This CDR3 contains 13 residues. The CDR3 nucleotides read TGTGCCACCAGCAGAGATCTCTGGGACGATCAGTATTTT. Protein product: CATSRDLWDDQYF.

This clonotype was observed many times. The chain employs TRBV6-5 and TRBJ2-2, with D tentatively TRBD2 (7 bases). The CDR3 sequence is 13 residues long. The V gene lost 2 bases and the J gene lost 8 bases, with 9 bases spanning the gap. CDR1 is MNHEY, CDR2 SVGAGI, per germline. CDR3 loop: CASSYGGAGELFF. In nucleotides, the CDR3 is TGTGCCAGCAGTTACGGGGGGGCAGGGGAGCTGTTTTTT.

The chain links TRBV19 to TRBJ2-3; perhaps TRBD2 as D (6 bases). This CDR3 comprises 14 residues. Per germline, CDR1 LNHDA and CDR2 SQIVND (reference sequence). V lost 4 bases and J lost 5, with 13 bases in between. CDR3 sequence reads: CASSRGVSGDTQYF. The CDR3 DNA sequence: TGTGCCAGTAGTAGGGGGGTTAGCGGAGATACGCAGTATTTT.

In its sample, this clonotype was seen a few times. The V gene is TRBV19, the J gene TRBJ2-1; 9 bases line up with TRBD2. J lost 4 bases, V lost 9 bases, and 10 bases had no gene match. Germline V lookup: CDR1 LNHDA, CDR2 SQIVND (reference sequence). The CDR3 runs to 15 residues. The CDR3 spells CASSLRTSEYNEQFF. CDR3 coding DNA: TGTGCCAGCTCGTTACGGACTAGCGAATACAATGAGCAGTTCTTC.

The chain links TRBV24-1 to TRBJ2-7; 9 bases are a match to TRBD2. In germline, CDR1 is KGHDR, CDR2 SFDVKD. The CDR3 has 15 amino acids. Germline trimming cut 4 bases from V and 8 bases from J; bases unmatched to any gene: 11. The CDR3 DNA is TGTGCCACCAGTGACCCTAATAGCGGGAGTGACAAGCAGTACTTC. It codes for CATSDPNSGSDKQYF.

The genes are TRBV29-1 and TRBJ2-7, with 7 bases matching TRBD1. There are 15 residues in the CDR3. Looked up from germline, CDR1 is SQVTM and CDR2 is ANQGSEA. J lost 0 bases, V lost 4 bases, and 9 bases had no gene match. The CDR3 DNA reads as TGCAGCGTTGTGACAGGGTCTCTCCTCTCCTACGAGCAGTACTTC. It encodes CSVVTGSLLSYEQYF.